The 8 T cell receptor beta chains listed next were all sequenced from one sample in a study of blood T cell repertoires in COVID-19 (dated by TCRdb to 2018 to 2021). Receptor libraries were prepared by the immunoSEQ multiplex PCR assay. Entries here come from immuneACCESS through TCRdb and include only in-frame sequences with V and J called. Some clones fail to appear in such tables; in the studies checked, an unresolved V gene covers under half of the shortfall, and the cause of the remainder is unknown. Here the sample has some 19,000 clones; approximately 80% occur a single time. The ten largest clones represent roughly 17% of the sample. The sample taken for sequencing was peripheral blood. The receptors stem from a man between 65 and 85 years old with COVID-19, enrolled during active disease.

This clone qualifies as medium-sized. The chain links TRBV30 to TRBJ2-2, with D possibly matching TRBD1 (5 bases). V shed 4 bases and J shed 0 bases, with 9 bases lying between them. In germline, CDR1 is GTSNPN, CDR2 SVGIG (reference sequence). The CDR3 loop spans 14 amino acids. The CDR3 is CAWKQGPNTGELFF. In nucleotides, the CDR3 is TGTGCCTGGAAGCAGGGCCCGAACACCGGGGAGCTGTTTTTT.

The J gene is TRBJ1-6, the V gene TRBV20-1, with TRBD1 matching 10 bases. CDR3 length equals 16 residues. Trimming at V came to 3 bases and at J to 7 bases, leaving 9 bases not matched to a gene. CDR1 DFQATT and CDR2 SNEGSKA come from the germline V gene (reference sequence). Here the CDR3 DNA reads TGCAGTGCTAGTCAGACAGGGGGCGTCTGGAATTCACCCCTCCACTTT. Amino acids: CSASQTGGVWNSPLHF.

This rearrangement joins TRBV6-2 or TRBV6-3 to TRBJ2-4; TRBD1 might be the D (6 bases). The CDR3 has 14 residues. The germline V and J ends were trimmed by 6 bases and 6 bases, with 15 bases remaining between them. CDR1 is MNHEY, CDR2 SVGEGT, per germline. In nucleotides, the CDR3 is TGTGCCAGCAGCGCAACAGGGCAGGGAAACATTCAGTACTTC. This gives the protein CASSATGQGNIQYF.

The sample holds a few counts of this clone. V usage is TRBV7-9 and J usage is TRBJ2-7; D ambiguous. The CDR3 length is 13 residues. Trimming took off 3 bases at V and 2 bases at J, with 8 bases between the two ends. CDR1 is SEHNR and CDR2 is FQNEAQ in the germline V gene (reference sequence). Written as DNA, the CDR3 is TGTGCCAGCAGCTTGGCGGATACCTACGAGCAGTACTTC. Protein: CASSLADTYEQYF.

This rearrangement joins TRBV27 to TRBJ2-1; D perhaps matches TRBD1 (6 bases). Germline V gene sequence: CDR1 MNHEY, CDR2 SMNVEV (reference sequence). V dropped 5 bases and J dropped 9 bases, with 11 bases sitting between them. CDR3 length equals 12 residues. The CDR3 DNA reads as TGTGCCAGCAGTCTACAGGGACGTGAGCAGTTCTTC. Encoded protein: CASSLQGREQFF.

The chain recombines TRBV11-2 with TRBJ2-5, with D perhaps TRBD2 (5 bases). CDR3 length equals 15 residues. Germline lookup yields CDR1 SGHAT and CDR2 FQNNGV. Trimming took off 2 bases at V and 5 bases at J, with 15 bases between the two ends. The CDR3 sequence: CASSLSGPGGETQYF. In DNA form, the CDR3 reads TGTGCCAGCAGCTTAAGTGGGCCCGGAGGTGAGACCCAGTACTTC.

The chain combines TRBV18 with TRBJ1-2; D is ambiguous. The ends were cut back, 0 bases at V and 3 bases at J, with 11 bases in the middle. This CDR3 is 15 amino acids long. CDR1 is KGHSH, CDR2 LQKENI, per germline. The CDR3 bases are TGTGCCAGCTCACCACCAGGGAGGTCGCACTATGGCTACACCTTC. Its protein is CASSPPGRSHYGYTF. The whole variable domain, remainder taken from reference TRBV18 and TRBJ1-2, is NAGVMQNPRHLVRRRGQEARLRCSPMKGHSHVYWYRQLPEEGLKFMVYLQKENIIDESGMPKERFSAEFPKEGPSILRIQQVVRGDSAAYFCASSPPGRSHYGYTFGSGTRLTVV.

This clone was seen once. The chain carries TRBV10-1 and TRBJ2-7; TRBD2 matches 13 bases. Unmatched junction bases numbered 1, after V lost 6 bases and J lost 2 bases. Germline loops: CDR1 WNHNN, CDR2 SYGVQD (reference sequence). This CDR3 has 14 residues. In DNA form, the CDR3 reads TGCGCCAGCAGCGGACTAGCGGGAGCCTACGAGCAGTACTTC. Its translation is CASSGLAGAYEQYF.